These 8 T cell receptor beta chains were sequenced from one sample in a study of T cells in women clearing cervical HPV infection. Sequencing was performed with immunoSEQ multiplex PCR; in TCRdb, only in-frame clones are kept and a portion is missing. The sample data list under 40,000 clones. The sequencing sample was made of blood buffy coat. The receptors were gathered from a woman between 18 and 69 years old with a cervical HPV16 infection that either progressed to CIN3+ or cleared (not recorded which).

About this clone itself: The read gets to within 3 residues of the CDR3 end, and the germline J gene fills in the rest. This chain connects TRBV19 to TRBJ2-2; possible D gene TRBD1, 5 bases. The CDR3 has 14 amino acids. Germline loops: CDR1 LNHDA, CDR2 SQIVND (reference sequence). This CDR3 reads CASSQGSGANVLFF. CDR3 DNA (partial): TGTGCCAGTAGTCAGGGTAGTGGGGCCAACGTG.

The CDR3 bases that were read are TGTGCCAGCAGCTTGAACGTAGCGGGAGTTAGTACC. It encodes CASSLNVAGVST. The full CDR3 sequence reads CASSLNVAGVSTYTF. The V and J genes are TRBV7-2 and TRBJ1-2; D is unclear. The read stops 3 residues short of the end of the CDR3; the missing end is completed from the germline J gene. The germline CDR1 and CDR2 sequences are SGHTA and FQGNSA. This CDR3 contains 15 residues.

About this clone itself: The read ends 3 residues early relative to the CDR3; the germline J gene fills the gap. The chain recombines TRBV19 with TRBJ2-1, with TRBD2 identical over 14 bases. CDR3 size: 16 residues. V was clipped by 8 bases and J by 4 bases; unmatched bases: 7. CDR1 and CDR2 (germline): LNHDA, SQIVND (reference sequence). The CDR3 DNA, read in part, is TGTGCCAGTGGGGGGACTAGCGGGAGTCTTTACAATGAG. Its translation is CASGGTSGSLYNE. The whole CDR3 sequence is CASGGTSGSLYNEQFF.

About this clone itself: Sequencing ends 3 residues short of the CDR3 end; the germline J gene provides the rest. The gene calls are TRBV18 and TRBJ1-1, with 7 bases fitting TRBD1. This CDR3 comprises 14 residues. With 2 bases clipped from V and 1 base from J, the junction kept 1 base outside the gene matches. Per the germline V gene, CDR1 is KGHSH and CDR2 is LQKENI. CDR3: CASSPNRGNTEAFF. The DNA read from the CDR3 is TGTGCCAGCTCACCAAACAGGGGGAACACTGAA.

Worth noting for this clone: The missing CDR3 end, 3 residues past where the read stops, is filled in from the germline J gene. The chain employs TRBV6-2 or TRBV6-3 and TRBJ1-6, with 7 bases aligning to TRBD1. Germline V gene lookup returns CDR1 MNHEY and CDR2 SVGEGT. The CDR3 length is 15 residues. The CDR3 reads CASSYAATGMPPLHF. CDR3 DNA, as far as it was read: TGTGCCAGCAGTTACGCCGCGACAGGGATGCCCCCC.

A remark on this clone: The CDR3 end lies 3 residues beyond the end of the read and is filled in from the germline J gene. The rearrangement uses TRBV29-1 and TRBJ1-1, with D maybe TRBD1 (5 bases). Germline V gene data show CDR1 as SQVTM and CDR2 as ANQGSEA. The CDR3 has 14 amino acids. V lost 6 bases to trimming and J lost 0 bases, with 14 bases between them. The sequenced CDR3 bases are TGCAGCGTCGTCAGGGTTAGCATGAACACTGAA. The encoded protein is CSVVRVSMNTE. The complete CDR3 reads CSVVRVSMNTEAFF. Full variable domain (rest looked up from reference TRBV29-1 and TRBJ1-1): SAVISQKPSRDICQRGTSLTIQCQVDSQVTMMFWYRQQPGQSLTLIATANQGSEATYESGFVIDKFPISRPNLTFSTLTVSNMSPEDSSIYLCSVVRVSMNTEAFFGQGTRLTVV.

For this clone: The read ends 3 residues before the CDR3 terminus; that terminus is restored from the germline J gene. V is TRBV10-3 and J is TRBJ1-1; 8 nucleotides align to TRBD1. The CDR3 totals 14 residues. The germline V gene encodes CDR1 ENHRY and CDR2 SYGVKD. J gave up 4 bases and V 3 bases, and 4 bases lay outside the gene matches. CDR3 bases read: TGTGCCATCAGTGATGACAGGGGTATCACTGAA. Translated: CAISDDRGITE. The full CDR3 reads CAISDDRGITEAFF.

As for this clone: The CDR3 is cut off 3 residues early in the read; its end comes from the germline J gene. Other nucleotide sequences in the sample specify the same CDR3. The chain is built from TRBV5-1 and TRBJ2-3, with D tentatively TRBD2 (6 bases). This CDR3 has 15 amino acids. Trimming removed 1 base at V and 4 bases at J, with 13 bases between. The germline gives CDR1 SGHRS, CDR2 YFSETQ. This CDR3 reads CASSLFGGVPDTQYF. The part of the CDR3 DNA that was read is TGCGCCAGCAGCTTGTTCGGGGGAGTCCCAGATACG.